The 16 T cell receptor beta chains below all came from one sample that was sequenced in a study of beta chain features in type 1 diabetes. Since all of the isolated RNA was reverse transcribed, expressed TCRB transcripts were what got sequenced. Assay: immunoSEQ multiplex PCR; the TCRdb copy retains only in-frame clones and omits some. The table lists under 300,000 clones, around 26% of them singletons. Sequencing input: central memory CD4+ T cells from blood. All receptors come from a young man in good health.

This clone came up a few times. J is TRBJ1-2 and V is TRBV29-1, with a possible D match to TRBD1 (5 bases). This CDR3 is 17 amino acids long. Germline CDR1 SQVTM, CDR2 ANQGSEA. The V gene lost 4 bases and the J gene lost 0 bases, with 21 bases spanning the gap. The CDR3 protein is CSVVIRTGTGANYGYTF. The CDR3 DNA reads TGCAGCGTTGTAATACGGACCGGGACGGGGGCTAACTATGGCTACACCTTC.

This chain's CDR3 is CAWGGPSGDEQFF. The DNA for the CDR3 is TGTGCCTGGGGGGGCCCCTCGGGCGATGAGCAGTTCTTC. V usage is TRBV30 and J usage is TRBJ2-1; a possible D gene is TRBD1 (6 bases). The V gene lost 5 bases and the J gene lost 8 bases, with 16 bases spanning the gap. The germline gives CDR1 GTSNPN, CDR2 SVGIG (reference sequence). CDR3 length: 13 residues.

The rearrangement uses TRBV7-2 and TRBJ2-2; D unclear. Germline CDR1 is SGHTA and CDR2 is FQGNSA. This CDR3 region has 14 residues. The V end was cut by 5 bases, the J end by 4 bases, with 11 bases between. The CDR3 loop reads CASSRRSGTGELFF. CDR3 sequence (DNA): TGTGCCAGCAGCCGACGGTCAGGCACCGGGGAGCTGTTTTTT. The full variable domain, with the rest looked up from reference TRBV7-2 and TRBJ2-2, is GAGVSQSPSNKVTEKGKDVELRCDPISGHTALYWYRQSLGQGLEFLIYFQGNSAPDKSGLPSDRFSAERTGGSVSTLTIQRTQQEDSAVYLCASSRRSGTGELFFGEGSRLTVL.

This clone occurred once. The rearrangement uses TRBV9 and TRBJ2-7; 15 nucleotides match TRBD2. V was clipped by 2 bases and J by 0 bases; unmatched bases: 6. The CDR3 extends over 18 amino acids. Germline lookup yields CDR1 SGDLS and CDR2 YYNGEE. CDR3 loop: CASSVGLAGGRSSYEQYF. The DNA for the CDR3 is TGTGCCAGCAGCGTGGGACTAGCGGGGGGCAGGAGCTCCTACGAGCAGTACTTC. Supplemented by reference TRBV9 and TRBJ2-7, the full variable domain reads DSGVTQTPKHLITATGQRVTLRCSPRSGDLSVYWYQQSLDQGLQFLIQYYNGEERAKGNILERFSAQQFPDLHSELNLSSLELGDSALYFCASSVGLAGGRSSYEQYFGPGTRLTVT.

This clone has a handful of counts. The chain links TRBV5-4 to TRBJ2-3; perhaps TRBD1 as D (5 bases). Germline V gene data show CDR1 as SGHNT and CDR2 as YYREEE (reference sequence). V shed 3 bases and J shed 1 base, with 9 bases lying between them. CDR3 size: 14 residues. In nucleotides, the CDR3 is TGTGCCAGCAGCTACTCGACAGGCACAGATACGCAGTATTTT. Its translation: CASSYSTGTDTQYF.

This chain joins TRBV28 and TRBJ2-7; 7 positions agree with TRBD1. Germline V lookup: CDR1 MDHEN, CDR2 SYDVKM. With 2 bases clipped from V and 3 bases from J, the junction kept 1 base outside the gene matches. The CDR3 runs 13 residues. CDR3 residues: CASSLDRVYEQYF. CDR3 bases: TGTGCCAGCAGTTTAGACAGGGTCTACGAGCAGTACTTC.

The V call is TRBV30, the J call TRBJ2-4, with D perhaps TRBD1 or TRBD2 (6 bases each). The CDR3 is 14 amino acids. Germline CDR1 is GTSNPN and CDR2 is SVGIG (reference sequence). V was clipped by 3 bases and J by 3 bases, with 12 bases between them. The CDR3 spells CAWSPEGGKNIQYF. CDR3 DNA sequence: TGTGCCTGGAGCCCGGAGGGGGGCAAAAACATTCAGTACTTC.

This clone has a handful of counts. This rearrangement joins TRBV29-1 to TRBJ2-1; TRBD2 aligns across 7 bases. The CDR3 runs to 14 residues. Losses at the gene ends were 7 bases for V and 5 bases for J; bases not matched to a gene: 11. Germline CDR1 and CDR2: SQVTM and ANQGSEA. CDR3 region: CSASLSGLNNEQFF. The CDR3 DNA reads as TGCAGCGCAAGTCTATCGGGACTAAACAATGAGCAGTTCTTC.

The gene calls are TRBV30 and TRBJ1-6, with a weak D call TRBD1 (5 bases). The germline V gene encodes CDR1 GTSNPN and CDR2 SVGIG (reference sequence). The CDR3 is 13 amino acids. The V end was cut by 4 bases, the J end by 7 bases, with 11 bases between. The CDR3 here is CAWKGRDNSPLHF. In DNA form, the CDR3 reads TGTGCCTGGAAGGGCAGGGACAATTCACCCCTCCACTTT.

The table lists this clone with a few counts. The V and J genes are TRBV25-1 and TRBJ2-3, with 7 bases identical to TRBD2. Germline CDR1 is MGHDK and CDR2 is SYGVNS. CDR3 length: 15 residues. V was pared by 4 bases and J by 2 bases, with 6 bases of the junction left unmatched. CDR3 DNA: TGTGCCAGCAGTGTTGCGGGAGCGCACACAGATACGCAGTATTTT. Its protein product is CASSVAGAHTDTQYF.

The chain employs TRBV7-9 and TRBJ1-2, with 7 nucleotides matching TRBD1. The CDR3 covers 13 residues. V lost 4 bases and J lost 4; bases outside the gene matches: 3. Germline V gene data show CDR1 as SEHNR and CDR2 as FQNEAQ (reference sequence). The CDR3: CASSSRDSYGYTF. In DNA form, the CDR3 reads TGTGCCAGCAGCTCCCGGGACAGCTATGGCTACACCTTC. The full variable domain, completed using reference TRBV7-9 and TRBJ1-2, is DTGVSQNPRHKITKRGQNVTFRCDPISEHNRLYWYRQTLGQGPEFLTYFQNEAQLEKSRLLSDRFSAERPKGSFSTLEIQRTEQGDSAMYLCASSSRDSYGYTFGSGTRLTVV.

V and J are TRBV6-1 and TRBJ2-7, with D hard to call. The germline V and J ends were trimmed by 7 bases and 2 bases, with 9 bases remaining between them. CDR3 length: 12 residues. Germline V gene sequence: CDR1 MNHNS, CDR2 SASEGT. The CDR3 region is CASTTFTYEQYF. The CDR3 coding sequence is TGTGCCAGCACCACATTTACCTACGAGCAGTACTTC.

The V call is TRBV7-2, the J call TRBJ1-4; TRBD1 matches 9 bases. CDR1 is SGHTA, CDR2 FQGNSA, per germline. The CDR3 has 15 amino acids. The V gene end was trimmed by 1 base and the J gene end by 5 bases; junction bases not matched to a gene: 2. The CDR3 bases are TGTGCCAGCAGCTTAGGCGGGACAGGGAATGAAAAACTGTTTTTT. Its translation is CASSLGGTGNEKLFF.

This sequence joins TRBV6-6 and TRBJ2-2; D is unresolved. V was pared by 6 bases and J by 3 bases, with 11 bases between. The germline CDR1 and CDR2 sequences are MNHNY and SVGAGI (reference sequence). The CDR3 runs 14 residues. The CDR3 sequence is CASRLDGDTGELFF. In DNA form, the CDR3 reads TGTGCCAGCAGACTGGATGGGGACACCGGGGAGCTGTTTTTT.

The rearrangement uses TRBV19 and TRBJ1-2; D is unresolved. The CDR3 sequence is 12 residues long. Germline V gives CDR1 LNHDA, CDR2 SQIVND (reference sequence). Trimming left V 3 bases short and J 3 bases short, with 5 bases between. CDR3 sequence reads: CASSMRDYGYTF. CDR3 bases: TGTGCCAGTAGTATGCGGGACTATGGCTACACCTTC.

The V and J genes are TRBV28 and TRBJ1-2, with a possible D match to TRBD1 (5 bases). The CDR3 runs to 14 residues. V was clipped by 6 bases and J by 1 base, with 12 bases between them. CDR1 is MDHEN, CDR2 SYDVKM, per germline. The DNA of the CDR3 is TGTGCCAGCAGACGTCCAGGGTTTAACTATGGCTACACCTTC. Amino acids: CASRRPGFNYGYTF.